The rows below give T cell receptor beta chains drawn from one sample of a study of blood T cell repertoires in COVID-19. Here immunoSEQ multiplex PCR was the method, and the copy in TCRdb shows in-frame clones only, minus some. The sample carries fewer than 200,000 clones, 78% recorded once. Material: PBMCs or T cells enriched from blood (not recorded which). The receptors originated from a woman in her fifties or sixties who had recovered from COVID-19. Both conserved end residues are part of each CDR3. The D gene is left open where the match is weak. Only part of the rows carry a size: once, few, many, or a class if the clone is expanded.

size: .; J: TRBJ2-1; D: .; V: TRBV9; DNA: TGTGCCAGCAGCGTATTAGCCGTTCTTGACAATGAGCAGTTCTTC; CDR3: CASSVLAVLDNEQFF
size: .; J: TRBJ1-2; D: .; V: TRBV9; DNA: TGTGCCAGCAGCGTAGCTCCAGGGGCTAACTATGGCTACACCTTC; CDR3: CASSVAPGANYGYTF
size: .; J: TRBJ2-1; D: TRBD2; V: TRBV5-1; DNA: TGCGCCAGCAGCTTGGCCGGGGGGGAGCAGTTCTTC; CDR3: CASSLAGGEQFF
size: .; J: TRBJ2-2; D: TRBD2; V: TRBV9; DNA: TGTGCCAGCAGTCTAGCGGGAGTCCACACCGGGGAGCTGTTTTTT; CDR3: CASSLAGVHTGELFF
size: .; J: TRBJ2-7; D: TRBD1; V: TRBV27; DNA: TGTGCCAGCAAGGGAGAGGGGCAGGGGGCGTTTAGCTCCTACGAGCAGTACTTC; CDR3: CASKGEGQGAFSSYEQYF
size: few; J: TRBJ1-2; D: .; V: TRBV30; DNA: TGTGCCTGGAGTACCCGGGGAGGCCAAATCCACTATGGCTACACCTTC; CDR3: CAWSTRGGQIHYGYTF
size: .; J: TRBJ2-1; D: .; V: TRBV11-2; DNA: TGTGCCAGCAGCTCAGAGGTCGGGAGCTCCTACAATGAGCAGTTCTTC; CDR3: CASSSEVGSSYNEQFF
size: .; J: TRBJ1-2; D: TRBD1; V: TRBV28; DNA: TGTGCCAGCACCGTCATCGGGGACAGGGATTACTACACCTTC; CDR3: CASTVIGDRDYYTF
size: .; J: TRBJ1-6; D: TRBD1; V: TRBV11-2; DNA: TGTGCCAGCAGCCCCTCAGGGGGAAATTATAATTCACCCCTCCACTTT; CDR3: CASSPSGGNYNSPLHF
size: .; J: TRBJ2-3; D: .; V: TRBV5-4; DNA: TGTGCCAGCAGCCTCCCCGGAGTGTTAGCAGCAGATACGCAGTATTTT; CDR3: CASSLPGVLAADTQYF
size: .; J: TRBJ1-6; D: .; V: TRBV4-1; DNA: TGCGCCAGCAGCCAAGATGAGTCCAGGTGGTCACCCCTCCACTTT; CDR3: CASSQDESRWSPLHF
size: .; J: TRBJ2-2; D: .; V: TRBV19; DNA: TGTGCCAGTACTCAGACAGCGAACACCGGGGAGCTGTTTTTT; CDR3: CASTQTANTGELFF
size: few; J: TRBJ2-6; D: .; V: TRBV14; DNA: TGTGCCAGCAGCCCTCTGGAGGGCCAGTCCTCTGGGGCCAACGTCCTGACTTTC; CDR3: CASSPLEGQSSGANVLTF
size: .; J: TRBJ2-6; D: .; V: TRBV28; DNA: TGTGCCGGAGGAGCCTCTGGGGCCAACGTCCTGACTTTC; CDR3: CAGGASGANVLTF
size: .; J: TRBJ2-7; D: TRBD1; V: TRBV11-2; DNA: TGTGCCAGCAGCTTAGCCATCGGGACAGTCGCCTACGAGCAGTACTTC; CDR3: CASSLAIGTVAYEQYF
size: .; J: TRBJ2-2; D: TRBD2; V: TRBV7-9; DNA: TGTGCCAGCAGCCCTCGAGGACTAGCGGGAATGACCGGGGAGCTGTTTTTT; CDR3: CASSPRGLAGMTGELFF
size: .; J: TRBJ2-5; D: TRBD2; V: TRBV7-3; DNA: TGTGCCAGCAGCCCATCGCCGGGACTAGCGGGGGGAGAGACCCAGTACTTC; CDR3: CASSPSPGLAGGETQYF
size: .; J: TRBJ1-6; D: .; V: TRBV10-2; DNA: TGCGCCAGCAGTTTGAGGAATTCACCCCTCCACTTT; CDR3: CASSLRNSPLHF
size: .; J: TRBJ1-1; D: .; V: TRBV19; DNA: TGTGCCAGTAGTGGTAATTGGCTTCAGGACACCCGCGAAGCTTTCTTT; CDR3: CASSGNWLQDTREAFF
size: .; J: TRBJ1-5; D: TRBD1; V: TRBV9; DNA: TGTGCCAGCAGCACCTACCCGGACAGGGATCAGCCCCAGCATTTT; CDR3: CASSTYPDRDQPQHF
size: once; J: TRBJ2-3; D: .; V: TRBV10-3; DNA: TGTGCCACCTCCAGCGGTAGCACAGATACGCAGTATTTT; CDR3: CATSSGSTDTQYF
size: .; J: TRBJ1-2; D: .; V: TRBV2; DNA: TGTGCCAGCAACCCTGCGGAGGGGAGCTATGGCTACACCTTC; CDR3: CASNPAEGSYGYTF